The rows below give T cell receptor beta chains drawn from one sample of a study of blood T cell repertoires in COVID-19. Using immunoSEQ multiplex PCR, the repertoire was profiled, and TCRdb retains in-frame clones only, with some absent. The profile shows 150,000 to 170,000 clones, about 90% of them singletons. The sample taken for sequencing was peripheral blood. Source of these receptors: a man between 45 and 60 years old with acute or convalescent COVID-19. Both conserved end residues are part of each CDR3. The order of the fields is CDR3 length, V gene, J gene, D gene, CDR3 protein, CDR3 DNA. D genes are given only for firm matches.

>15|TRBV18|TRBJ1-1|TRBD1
CASSQTRTGATEAFF
TGTGCCAGCTCACAAACGAGGACAGGAGCCACTGAAGCTTTCTTT
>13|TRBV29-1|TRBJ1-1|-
CSVTTAVNTEAFF
TGCAGCGTTACGACGGCGGTGAACACTGAAGCTTTCTTT
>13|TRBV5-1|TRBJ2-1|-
CATRLGQGNEQFF
TGCGCCACCCGACTAGGGCAGGGCAATGAGCAGTTCTTC
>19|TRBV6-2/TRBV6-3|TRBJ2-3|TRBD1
CASSYQDRADHWTADTQYF
TGTGCCAGCAGTTACCAGGACAGGGCAGATCACTGGACAGCAGATACGCAGTATTTT
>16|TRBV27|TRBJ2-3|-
CASSSFLAAPMDTQYF
TGTGCCAGCAGTTCCTTCTTAGCGGCCCCCATGGATACGCAGTATTTT
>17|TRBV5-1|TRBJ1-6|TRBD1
CASSDRQGSSYNSPLHF
TGCGCCAGCAGCGACAGACAGGGAAGCTCCTATAATTCACCCCTCCACTTT
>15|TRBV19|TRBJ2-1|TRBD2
CASSILAGFLNEQFF
TGTGCCAGTAGTATCCTAGCGGGATTCCTCAATGAGCAGTTCTTC
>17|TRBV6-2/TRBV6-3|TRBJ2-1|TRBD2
CASSTLLAGGPEGEQFF
TGTGCCAGCAGTACACTACTAGCGGGAGGGCCTGAGGGTGAGCAGTTCTTC
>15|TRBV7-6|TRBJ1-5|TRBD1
CASSPQAGGVQPQHF
TGTGCCAGCAGCCCCCAGGCAGGGGGAGTACAGCCCCAGCATTTT
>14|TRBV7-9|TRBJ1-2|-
CASSLVTGLYGYTF
TGTGCCAGCAGCTTAGTGACAGGACTCTATGGCTACACCTTC